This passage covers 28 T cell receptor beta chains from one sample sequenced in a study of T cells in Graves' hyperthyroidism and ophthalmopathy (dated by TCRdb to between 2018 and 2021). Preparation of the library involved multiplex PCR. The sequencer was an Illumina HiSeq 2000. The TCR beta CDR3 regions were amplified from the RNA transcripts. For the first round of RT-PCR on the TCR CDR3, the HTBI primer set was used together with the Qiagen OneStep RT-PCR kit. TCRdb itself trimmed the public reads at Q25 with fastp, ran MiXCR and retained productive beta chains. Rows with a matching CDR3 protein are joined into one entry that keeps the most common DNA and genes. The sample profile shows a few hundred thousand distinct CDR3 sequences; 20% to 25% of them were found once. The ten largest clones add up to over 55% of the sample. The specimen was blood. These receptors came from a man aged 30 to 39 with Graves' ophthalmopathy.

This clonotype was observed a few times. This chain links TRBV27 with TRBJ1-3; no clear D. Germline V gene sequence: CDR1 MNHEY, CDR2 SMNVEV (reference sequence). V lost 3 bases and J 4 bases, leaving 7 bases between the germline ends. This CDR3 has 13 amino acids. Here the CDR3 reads CASSFRQGNTIYF. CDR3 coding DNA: TGTGCCAGCAGTTTTCGCCAGGGAAACACCATATATTTT.

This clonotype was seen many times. Here the CDR3 DNA reads TGTGCCAGCAGCTTAGATCGTAGGGGGTACTCCTACAATGAGCAGTTCTTC. Amino acid sequence: CASSLDRRGYSYNEQFF. V and J are TRBV11-2 and TRBJ2-1; TRBD1 might be the D (6 bases). The germline CDR1 and CDR2 sequences are SGHAT and FQNNGV. The CDR3 is 17 residues long. V was shortened by 0 bases and J by 0 bases, with 12 bases between the two germline ends. The full variable domain, completed using reference TRBV11-2 and TRBJ2-1, is EAGVAQSPRYKIIEKRQSVAFWCNPISGHATLYWYQQILGQGPKLLIQFQNNGVVDDSQLPKDRFSAERLKGVDSTLKIQPAKLEDSAVYLCASSLDRRGYSYNEQFFGPGTRLTVL.

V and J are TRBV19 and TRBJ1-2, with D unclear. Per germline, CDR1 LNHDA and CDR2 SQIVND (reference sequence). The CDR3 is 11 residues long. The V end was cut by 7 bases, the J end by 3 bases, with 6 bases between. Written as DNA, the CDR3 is TGTGCCAGTATGAGTGACTATGGCTACACCTTC. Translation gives CASMSDYGYTF.

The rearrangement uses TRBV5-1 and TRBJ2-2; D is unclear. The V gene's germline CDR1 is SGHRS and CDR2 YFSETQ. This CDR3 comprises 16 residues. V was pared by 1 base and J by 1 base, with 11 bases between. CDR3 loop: CASSLTSAWNTGELFF. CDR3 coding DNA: TGCGCCAGCAGCTTGACTTCGGCCTGGAACACCGGGGAGCTGTTTTTT.

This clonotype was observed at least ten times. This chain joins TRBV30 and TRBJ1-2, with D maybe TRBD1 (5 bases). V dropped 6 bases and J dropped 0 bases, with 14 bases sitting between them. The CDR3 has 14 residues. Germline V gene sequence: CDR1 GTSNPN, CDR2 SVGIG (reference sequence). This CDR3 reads CACIPPGANYGYTF. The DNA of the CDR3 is TGTGCCTGCATCCCCCCGGGGGCTAACTATGGCTACACCTTC. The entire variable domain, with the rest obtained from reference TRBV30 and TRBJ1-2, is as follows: SQTIHQWPATLVQPVGSPLSLECTVEGTSNPNLYWYRQAAGRGLQLLFYSVGIGQISSEVPQNLSASRPQDRQFILSSKKLLLSDSGFYLCACIPPGANYGYTFGSGTRLTVV.

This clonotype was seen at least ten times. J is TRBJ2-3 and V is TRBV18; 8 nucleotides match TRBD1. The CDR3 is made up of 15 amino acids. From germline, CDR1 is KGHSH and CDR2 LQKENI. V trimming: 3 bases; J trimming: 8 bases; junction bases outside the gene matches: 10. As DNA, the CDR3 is TGTGCCAGCTCACCCCCACTTCCACAGGGGGGTACGCAGTATTTT. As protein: CASSPPLPQGGTQYF.

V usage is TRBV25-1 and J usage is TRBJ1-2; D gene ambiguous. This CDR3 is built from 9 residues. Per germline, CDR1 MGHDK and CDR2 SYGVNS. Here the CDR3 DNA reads TGTCCTTTCGACCATGGCTACACCTTC. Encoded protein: CPFDHGYTF.

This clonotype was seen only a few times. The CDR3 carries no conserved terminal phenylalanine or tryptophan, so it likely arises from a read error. Written as DNA, the CDR3 is TGTGCCAGCAGTTTTTCGAGGACCATTAATTCACCCCTCCACTAT. It is translated as CASSFSRTINSPLHY. The chain has TRBV27 and TRBJ1-6; D unclear. Trimming left V 3 bases short and J 6 bases short, with 12 bases between. The CDR3 has 15 residues. Germline CDR1 is MNHEY and CDR2 is SMNVEV (reference sequence).

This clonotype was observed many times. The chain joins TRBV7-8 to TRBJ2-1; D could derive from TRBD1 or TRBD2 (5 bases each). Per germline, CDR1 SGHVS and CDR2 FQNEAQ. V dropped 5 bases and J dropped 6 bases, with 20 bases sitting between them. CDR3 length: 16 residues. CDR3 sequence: CASSRMGRDNPNEQFF. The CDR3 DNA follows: TGTGCCAGCAGCCGGATGGGACGAGACAATCCCAATGAGCAGTTCTTC. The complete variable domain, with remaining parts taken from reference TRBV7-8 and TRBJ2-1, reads GAGVSQSPRYKVAKRGQDVALRCDPISGHVSLFWYQQALGQGPEFLTYFQNEAQLDKSGLPSDRFFAERPEGSVSTLKIQRTQQEDSAVYLCASSRMGRDNPNEQFFGPGTRLTVL.

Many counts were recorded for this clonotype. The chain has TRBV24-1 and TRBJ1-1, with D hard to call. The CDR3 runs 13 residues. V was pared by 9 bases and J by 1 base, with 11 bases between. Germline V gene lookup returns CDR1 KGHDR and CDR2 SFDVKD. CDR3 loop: CATSGFPNTEAFF. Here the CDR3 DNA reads TGTGCCACCTCAGGTTTCCCGAACACTGAAGCTTTCTTT.

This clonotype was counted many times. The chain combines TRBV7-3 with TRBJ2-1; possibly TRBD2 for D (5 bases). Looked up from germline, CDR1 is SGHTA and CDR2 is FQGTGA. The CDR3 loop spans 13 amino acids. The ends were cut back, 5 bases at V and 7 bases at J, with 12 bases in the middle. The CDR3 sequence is CASSPSGVNEQFF. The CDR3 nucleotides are TGTGCCAGCAGCCCGAGCGGCGTGAATGAGCAGTTCTTC.

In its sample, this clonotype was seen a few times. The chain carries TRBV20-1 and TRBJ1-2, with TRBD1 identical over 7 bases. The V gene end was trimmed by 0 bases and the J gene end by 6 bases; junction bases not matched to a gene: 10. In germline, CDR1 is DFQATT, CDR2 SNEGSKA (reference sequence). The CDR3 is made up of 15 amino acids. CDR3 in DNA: TGCAGTGCTAGAGATGAACGAAGGGGGCACAATGGCTACACCTTC. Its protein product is CSARDERRGHNGYTF.

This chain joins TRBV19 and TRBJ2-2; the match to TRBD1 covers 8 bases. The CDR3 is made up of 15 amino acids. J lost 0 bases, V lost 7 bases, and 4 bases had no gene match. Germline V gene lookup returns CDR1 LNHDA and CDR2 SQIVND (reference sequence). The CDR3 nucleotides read TGTGCCAGTACCCTGGGACAGGCGAACACCGGGGAGCTGTTTTTT. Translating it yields CASTLGQANTGELFF.

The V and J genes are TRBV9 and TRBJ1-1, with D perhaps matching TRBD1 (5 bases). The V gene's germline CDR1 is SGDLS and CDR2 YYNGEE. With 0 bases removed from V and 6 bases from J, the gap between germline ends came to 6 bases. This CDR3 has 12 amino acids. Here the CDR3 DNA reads TGTGCCAGCAGCGTAGGACAGTCTGAAGCTTTCTTT. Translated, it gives CASSVGQSEAFF.

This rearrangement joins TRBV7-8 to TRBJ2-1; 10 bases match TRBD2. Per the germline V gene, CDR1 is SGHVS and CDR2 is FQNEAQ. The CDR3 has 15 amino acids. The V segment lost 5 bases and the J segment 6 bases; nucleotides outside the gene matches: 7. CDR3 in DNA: TGTGCCAGCAGCCCGACTAGCGGGCGGGCCAATGAGCAGTTCTTC. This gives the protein CASSPTSGRANEQFF.

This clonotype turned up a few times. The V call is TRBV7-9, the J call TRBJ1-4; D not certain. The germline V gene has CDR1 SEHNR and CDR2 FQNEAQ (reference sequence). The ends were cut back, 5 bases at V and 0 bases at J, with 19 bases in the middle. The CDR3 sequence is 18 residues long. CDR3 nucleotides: TGTGCCAGCAGCCCAGCGGCGGGCCTGAAGGCAACTAATGAAAAACTGTTTTTT. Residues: CASSPAAGLKATNEKLFF.

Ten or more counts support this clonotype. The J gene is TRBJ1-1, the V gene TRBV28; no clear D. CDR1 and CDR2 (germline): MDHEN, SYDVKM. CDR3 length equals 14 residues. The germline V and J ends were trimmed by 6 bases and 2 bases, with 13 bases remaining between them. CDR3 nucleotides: TGTGCCAGCAGCGCCACATTGGGCAACACTGAAGCTTTCTTT. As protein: CASSATLGNTEAFF.

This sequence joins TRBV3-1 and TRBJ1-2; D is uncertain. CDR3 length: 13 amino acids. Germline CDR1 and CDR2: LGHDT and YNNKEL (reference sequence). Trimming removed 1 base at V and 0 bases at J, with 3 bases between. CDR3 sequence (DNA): TGTGCCAGCAGCCAAGCCCCTAACTATGGCTACACCTTC. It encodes CASSQAPNYGYTF. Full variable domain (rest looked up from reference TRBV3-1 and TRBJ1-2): DTAVSQTPKYLVTQMGNDKSIKCEQNLGHDTMYWYKQDSKKFLKIMFSYNNKELIINETVPNRFSPKSPDKAHLNLHINSLELGDSAVYFCASSQAPNYGYTFGSGTRLTVV.

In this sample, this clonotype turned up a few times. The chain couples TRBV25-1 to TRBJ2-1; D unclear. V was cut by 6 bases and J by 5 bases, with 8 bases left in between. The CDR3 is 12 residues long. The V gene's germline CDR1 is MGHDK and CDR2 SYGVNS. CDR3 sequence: CASSVKDNEQFF. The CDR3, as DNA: TGTGCCAGCAGCGTCAAGGACAATGAGCAGTTCTTC.

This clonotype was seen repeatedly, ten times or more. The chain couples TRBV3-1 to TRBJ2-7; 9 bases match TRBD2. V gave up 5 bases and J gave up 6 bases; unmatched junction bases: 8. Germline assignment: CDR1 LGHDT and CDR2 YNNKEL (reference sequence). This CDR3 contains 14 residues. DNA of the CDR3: TGTGCCAGCAGCTATCAAGCGGGAGGAGGCGAGCAGTACTTC. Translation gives CASSYQAGGGEQYF.

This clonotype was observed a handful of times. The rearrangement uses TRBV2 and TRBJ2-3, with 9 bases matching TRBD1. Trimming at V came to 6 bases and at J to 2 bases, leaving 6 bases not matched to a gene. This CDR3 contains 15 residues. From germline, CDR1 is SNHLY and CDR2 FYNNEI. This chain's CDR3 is CASSGTGLNTDTQYF. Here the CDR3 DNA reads TGTGCCAGCAGCGGGACAGGGCTCAACACAGATACGCAGTATTTT.

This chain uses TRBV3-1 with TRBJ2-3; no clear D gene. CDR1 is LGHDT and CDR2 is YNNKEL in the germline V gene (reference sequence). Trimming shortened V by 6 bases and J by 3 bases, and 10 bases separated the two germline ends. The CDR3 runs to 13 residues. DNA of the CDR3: TGTGCCAGCAGTATTCTCCCTACAGATACGCAGTATTTT. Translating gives CASSILPTDTQYF.

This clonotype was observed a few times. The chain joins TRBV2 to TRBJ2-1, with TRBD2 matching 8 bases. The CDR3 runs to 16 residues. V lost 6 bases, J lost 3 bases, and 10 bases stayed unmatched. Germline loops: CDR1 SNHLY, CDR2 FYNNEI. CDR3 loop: CASSASSGGYYNEQFF. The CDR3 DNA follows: TGTGCCAGCAGCGCCTCGAGCGGGGGTTACTACAATGAGCAGTTCTTC.

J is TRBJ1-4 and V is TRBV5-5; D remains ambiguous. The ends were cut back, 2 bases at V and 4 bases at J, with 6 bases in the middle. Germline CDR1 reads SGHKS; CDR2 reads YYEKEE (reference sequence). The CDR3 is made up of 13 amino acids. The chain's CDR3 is CASSFFGNEKLFF. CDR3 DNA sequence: TGTGCCAGCAGCTTTTTCGGTAATGAAAAACTGTTTTTT.

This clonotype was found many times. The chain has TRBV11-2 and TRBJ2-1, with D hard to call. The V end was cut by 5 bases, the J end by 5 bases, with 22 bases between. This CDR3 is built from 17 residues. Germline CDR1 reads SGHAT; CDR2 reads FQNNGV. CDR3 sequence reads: CASSPETIRAENNEQFF. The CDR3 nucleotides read TGTGCCAGCAGCCCCGAGACGATCAGAGCCGAAAACAATGAGCAGTTCTTC.

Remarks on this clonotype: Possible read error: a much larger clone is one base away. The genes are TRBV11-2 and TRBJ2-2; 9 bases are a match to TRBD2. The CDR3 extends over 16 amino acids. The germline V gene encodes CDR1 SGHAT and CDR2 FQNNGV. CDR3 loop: CASTVNRGRGTGELSF. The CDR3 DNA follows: TGTGCCAGCACCGTAAATCGCGGGAGGGGTACCGGGGAGCTGTCTTTT.

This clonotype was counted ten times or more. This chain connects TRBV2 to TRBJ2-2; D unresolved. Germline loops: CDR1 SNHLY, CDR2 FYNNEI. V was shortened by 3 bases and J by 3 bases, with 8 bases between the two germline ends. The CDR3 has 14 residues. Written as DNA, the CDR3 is TGTGCCAGCAGTGAGGTCGGAGACACCGGGGAGCTGTTTTTT. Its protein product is CASSEVGDTGELFF. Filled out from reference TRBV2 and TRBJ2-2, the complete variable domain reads EPEVTQTPSHQVTQMGQEVILRCVPISNHLYFYWYRQILGQKVEFLVSFYNNEISEKSEIFDDQFSVERPDGSNFTLKIRSTKLEDSAMYFCASSEVGDTGELFFGEGSRLTVL.

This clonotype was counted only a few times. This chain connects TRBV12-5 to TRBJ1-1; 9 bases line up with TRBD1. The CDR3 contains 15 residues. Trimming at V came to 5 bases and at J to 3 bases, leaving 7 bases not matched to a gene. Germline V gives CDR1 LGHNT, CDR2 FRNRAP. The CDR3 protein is CASGAKQGAYTEAFF. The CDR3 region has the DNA TGTGCTAGTGGTGCCAAACAGGGGGCTTACACTGAAGCTTTCTTT.